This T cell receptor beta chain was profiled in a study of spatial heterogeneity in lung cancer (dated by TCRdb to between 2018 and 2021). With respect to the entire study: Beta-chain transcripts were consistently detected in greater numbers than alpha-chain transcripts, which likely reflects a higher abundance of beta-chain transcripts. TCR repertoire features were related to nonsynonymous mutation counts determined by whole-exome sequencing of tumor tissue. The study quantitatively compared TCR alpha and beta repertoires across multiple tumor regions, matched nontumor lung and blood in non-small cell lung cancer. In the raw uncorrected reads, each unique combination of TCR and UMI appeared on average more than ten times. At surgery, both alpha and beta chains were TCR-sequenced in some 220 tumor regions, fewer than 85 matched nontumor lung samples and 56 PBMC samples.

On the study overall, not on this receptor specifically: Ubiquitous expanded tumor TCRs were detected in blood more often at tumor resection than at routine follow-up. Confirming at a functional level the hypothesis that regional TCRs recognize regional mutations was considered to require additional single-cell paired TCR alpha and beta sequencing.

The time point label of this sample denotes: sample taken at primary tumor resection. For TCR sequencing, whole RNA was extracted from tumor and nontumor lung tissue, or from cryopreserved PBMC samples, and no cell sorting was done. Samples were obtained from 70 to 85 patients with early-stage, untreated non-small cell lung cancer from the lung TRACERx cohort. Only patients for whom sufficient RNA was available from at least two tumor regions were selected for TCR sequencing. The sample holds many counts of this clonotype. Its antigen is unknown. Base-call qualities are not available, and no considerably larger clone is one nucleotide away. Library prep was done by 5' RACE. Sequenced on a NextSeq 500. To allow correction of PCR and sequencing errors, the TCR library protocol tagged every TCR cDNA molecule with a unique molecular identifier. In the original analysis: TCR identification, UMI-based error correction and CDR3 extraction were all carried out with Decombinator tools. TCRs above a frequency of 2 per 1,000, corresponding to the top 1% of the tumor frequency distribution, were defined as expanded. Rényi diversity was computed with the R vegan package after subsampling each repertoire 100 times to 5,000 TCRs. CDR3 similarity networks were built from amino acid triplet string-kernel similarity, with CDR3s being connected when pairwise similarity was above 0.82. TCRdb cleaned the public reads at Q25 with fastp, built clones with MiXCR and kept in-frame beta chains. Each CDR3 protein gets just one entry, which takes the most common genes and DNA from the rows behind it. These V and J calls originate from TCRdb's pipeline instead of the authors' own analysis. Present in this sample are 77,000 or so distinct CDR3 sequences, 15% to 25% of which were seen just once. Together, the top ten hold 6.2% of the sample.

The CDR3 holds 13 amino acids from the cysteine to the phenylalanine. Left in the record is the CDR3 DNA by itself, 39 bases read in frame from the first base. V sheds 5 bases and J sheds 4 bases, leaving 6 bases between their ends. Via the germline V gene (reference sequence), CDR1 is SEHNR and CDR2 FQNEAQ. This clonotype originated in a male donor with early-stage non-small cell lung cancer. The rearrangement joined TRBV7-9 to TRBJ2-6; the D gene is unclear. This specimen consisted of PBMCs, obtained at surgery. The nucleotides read TGTGCCAGCAGCCCCGGGGGGGCCAACGTCCTGACTTTC. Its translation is CASSPGGANVLTF.